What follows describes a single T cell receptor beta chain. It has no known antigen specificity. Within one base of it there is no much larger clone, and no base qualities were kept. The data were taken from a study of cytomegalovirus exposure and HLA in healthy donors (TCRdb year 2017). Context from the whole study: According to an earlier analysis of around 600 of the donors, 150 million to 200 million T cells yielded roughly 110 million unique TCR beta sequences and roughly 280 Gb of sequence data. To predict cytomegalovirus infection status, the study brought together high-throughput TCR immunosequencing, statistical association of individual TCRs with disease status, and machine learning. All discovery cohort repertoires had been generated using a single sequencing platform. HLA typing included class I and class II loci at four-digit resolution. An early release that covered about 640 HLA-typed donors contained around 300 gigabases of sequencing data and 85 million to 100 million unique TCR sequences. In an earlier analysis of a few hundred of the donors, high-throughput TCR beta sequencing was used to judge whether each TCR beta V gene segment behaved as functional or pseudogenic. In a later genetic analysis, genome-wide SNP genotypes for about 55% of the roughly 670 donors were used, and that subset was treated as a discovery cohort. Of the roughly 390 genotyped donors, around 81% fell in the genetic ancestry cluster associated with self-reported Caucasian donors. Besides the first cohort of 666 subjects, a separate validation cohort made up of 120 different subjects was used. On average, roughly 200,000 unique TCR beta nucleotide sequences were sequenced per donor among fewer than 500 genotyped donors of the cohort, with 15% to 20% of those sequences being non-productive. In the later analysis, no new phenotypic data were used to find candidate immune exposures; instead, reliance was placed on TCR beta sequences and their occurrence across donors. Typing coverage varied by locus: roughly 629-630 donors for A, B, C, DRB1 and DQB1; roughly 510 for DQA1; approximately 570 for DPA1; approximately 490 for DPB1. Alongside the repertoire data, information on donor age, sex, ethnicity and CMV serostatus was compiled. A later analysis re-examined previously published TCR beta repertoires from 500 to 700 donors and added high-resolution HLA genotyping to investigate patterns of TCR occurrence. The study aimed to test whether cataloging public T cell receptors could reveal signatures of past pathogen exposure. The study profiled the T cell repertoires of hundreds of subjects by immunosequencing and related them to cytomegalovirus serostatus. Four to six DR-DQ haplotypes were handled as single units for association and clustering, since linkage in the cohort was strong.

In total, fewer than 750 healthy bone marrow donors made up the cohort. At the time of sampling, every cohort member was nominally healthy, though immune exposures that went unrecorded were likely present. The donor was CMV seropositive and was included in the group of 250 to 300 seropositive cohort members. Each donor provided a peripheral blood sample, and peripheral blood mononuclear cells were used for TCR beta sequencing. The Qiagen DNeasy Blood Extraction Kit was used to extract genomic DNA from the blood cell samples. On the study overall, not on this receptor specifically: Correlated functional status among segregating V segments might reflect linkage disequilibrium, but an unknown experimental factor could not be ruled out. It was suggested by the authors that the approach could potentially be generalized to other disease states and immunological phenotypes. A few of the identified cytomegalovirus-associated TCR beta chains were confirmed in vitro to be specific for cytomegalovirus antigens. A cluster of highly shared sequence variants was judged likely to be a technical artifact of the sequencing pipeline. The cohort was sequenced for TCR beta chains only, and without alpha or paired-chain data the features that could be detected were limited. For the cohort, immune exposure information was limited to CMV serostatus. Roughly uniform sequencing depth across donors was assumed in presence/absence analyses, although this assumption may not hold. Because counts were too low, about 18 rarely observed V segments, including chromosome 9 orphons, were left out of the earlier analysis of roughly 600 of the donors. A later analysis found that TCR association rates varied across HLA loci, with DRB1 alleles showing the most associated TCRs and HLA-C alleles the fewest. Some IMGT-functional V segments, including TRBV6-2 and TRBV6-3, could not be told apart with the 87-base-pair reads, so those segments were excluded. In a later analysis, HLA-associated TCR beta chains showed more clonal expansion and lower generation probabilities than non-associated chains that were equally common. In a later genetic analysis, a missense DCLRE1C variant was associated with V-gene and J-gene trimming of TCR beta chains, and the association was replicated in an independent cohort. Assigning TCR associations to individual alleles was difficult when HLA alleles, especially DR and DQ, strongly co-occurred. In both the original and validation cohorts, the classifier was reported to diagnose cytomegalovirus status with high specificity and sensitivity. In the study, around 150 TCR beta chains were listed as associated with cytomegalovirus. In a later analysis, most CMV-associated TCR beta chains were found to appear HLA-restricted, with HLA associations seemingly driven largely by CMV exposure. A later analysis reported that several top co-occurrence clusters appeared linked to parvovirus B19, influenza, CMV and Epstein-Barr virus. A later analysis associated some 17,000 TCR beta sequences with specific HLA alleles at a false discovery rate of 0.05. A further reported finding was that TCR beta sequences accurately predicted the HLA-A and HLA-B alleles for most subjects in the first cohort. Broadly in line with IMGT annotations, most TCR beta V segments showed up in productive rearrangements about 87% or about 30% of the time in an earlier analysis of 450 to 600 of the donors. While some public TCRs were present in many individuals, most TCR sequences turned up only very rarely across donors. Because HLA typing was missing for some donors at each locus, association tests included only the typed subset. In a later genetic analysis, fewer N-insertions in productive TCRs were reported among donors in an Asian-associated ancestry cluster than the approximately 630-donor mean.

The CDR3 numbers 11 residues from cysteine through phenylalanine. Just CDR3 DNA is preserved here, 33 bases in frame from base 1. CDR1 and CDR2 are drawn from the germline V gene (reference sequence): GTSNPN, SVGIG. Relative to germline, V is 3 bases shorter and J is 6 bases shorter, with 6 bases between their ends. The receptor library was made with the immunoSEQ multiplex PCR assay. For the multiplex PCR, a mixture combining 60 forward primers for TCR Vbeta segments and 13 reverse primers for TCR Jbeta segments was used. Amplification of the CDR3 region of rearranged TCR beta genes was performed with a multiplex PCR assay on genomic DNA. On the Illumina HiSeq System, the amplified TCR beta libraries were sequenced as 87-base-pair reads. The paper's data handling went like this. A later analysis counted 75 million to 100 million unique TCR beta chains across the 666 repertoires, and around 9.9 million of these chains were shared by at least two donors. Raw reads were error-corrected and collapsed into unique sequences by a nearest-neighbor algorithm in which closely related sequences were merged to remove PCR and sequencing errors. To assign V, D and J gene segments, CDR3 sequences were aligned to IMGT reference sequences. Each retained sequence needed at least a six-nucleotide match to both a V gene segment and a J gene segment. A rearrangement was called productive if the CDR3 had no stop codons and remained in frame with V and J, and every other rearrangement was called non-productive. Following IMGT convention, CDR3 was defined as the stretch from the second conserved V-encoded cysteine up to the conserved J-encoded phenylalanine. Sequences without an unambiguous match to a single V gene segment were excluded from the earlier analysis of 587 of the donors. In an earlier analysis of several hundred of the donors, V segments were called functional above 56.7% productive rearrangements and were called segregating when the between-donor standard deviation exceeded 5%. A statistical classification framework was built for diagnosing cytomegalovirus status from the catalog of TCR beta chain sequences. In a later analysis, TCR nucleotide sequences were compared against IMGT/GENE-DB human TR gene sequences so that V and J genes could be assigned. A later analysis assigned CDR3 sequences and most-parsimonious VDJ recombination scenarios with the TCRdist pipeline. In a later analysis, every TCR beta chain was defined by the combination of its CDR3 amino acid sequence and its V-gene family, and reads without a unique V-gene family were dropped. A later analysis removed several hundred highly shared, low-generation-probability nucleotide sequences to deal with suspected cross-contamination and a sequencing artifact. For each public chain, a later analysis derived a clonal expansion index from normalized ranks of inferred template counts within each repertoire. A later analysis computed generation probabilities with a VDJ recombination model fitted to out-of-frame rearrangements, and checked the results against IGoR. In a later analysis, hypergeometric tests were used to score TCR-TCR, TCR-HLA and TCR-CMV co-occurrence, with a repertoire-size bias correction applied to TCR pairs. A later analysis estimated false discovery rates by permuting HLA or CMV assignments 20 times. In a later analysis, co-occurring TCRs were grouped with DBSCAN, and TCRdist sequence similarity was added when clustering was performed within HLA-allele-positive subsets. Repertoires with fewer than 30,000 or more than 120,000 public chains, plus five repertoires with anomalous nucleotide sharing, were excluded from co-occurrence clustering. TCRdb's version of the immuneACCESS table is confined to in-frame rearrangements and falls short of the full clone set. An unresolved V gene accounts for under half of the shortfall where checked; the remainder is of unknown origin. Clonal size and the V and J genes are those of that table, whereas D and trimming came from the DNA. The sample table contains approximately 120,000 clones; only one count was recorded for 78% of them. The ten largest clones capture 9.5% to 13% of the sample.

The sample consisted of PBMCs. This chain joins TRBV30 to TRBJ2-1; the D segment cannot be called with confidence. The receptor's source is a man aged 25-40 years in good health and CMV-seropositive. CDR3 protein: CAWRAPNEQFF. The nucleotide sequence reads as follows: TGTGCCTGGAGAGCCCCCAATGAGCAGTTCTTC.